The entry below describes one T cell receptor beta chain. The sample originates from a study of blood T cell repertoires in COVID-19. In the original workflow: Scientists estimated how many nucleated cells there were by amplifying reference gene primers. The assay was immunoSEQ multiplex PCR, and TCRdb's table has in-frame clones only and misses some. V and J calls and clone size are those listed in that table; D and trimming were worked out from the DNA. The sample consists of over 120,000 clones, roughly 90% of them appearing once. Participants, roughly 18 to 90 years old, spanned about two dozen US areas. The study counted Cohort 3 donors as recovered given two negative PCRs, clearance, or symptom resolution. Trimming at V came to 5 bases and at J to 5 bases, leaving 19 bases not matched to a gene. The CDR3 extends over 20 amino acids. CDR1 and CDR2 (germline): SEHNR, FQNEAQ (reference sequence).

This TCR was sampled from a man in his fifties who had recovered from COVID-19. The source material was PBMCs or T cells enriched from blood (not recorded which). The chain links TRBV7-9 to TRBJ2-5; 14 bases are shared with TRBD2. CDR3 DNA sequence: TGTGCCAGCAGCAAAGACCCCCGACTAGCGGGGGGGCGAATGAGGGAGACCCAGTACTTC. As protein: CASSKDPRLAGGRMRETQYF.